This TCR beta chain stems from a study of T cell responses to AZD1222 COVID-19 vaccine. Whole-study results and caveats: Variant regions that are unmutated are reportedly the target of nearly half of spike-specific TCRs. Of the AZD1222 recipients, only 5 or 6 were seropositive at baseline. When two AZD1222 doses had been given, Spike-specific TCR breadth and depth rose. In a largely white British group with more females than males, clonal diversity was possibly underestimated.

TCRdb's copy holds only in-frame clones and misses some; the assay was immunoSEQ multiplex PCR. Among under 150,000 clones, roughly 93% were seen once, and the ten largest hold 4.5% to 6%. Points on this clone: The antigen remains undetermined.

Between the trimmed V and J ends, which lost 3 bases and 0 bases, there was a span of 19 bases. This CDR3 spans 18 amino acids. Germline-derived CDR1 and CDR2 are LNHNV and YYDKDF (reference sequence). The sequence was collected from an adult in good health. The chain couples TRBV15 to TRBJ2-3; D tentatively reads TRBD1 or TRBD2 (5 bases each). Sequenced here: peripheral blood, sampled on day 0 of AZD1222 vaccination. CDR3 DNA sequence: TGTGCCACCAGCAGGTCAGGTGGGGACCTCCTTAGCACAGATACGCAGTATTTT. Residues: CATSRSGGDLLSTDTQYF.